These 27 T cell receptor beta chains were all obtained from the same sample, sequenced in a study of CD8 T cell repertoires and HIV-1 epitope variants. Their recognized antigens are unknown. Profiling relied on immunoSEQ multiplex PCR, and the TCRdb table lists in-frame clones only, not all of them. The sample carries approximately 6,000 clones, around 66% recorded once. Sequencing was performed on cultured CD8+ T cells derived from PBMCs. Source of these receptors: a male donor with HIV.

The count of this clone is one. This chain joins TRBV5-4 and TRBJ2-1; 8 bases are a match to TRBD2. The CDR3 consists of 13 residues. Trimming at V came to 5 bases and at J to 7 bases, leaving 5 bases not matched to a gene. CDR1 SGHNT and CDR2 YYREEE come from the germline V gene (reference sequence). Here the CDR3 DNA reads TGTGCCAGCAGTCGTCGGGAGGGGAATGAGCAGTTCTTC. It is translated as CASSRREGNEQFF.

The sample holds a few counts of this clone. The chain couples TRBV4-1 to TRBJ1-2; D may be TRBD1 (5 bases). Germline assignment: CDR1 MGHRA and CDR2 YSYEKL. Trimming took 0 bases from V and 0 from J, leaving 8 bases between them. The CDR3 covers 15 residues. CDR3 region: CASSQDRGSNYGYTF. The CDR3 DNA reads TGCGCCAGCAGCCAAGATCGGGGGTCTAACTATGGCTACACCTTC.

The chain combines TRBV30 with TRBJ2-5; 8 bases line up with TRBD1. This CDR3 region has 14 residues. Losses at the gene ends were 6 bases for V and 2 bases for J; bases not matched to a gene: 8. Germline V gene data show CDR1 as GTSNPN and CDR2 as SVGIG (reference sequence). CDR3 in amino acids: CACIWTGRQETQYF. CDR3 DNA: TGTGCCTGTATTTGGACAGGGCGACAAGAGACCCAGTACTTC.

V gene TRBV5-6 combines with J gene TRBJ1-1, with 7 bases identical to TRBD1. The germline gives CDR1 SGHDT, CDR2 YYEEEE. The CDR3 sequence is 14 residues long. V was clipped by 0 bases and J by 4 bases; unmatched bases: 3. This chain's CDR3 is CASSLGTGFTEAFF. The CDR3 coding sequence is TGTGCCAGCAGCTTGGGGACAGGCTTCACTGAAGCTTTCTTT. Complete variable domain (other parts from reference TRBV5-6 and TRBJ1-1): DAGVTQSPTHLIKTRGQQVTLRCSPKSGHDTVSWYQQALGQGPQFIFQYYEEEERQRGNFPDRFSGHQFPNYSSELNVNALLLGDSALYLCASSLGTGFTEAFFGQGTRLTVV.

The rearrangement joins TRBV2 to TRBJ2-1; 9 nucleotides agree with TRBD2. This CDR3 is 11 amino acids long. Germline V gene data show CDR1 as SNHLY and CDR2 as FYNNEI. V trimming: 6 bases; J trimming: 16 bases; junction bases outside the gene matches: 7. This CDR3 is CASSAGTSYFF. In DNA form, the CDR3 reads TGTGCCAGCAGCGCCGGGACTAGCTATTTCTTC. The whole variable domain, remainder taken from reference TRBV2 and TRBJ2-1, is EPEVTQTPSHQVTQMGQEVILRCVPISNHLYFYWYRQILGQKVEFLVSFYNNEISEKSEIFDDQFSVERPDGSNFTLKIRSTKLEDSAMYFCASSAGTSYFFGPGTRLTVL.

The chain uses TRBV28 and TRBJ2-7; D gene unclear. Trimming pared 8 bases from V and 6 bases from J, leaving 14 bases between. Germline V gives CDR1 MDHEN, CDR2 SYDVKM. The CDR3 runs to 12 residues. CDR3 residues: CASRASQTEQYF. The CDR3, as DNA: TGTGCCAGCCGCGCATCACAGACCGAGCAGTACTTC.

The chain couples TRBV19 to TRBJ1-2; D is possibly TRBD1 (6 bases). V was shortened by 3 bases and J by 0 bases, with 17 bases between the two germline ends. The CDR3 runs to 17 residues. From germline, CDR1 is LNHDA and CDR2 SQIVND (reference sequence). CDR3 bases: TGTGCCAGTAGTATCGGGCCGCTGGACAGTTCTAACTATGGCTACACCTTC. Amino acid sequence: CASSIGPLDSSNYGYTF.

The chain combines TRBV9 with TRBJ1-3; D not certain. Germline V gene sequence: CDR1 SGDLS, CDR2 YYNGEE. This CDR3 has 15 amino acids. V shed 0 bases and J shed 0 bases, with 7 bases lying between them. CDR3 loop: CASSVGGSSGNTIYF. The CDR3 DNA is TGTGCCAGCAGCGTAGGGGGAAGCTCTGGAAACACCATATATTTT. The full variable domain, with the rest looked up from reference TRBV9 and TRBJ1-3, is DSGVTQTPKHLITATGQRVTLRCSPRSGDLSVYWYQQSLDQGLQFLIQYYNGEERAKGNILERFSAQQFPDLHSELNLSSLELGDSALYFCASSVGGSSGNTIYFGEGSWLTVV.

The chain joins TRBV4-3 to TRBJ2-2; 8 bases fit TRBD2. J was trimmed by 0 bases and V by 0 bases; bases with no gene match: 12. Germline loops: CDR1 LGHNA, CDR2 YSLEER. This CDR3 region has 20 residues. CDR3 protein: CASSQDGVAGGVSNTGELFF. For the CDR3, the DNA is TGCGCCAGCAGCCAAGACGGGGTGGCGGGGGGAGTCTCGAACACCGGGGAGCTGTTTTTT.

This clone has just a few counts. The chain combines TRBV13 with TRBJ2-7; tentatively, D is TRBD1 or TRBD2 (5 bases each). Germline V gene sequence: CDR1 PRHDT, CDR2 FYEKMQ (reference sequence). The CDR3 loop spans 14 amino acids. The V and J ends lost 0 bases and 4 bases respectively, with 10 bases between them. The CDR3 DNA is TGTGCCAGCAGCTTAGGGGGGGATACTTACGAGCAGTACTTC. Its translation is CASSLGGDTYEQYF.

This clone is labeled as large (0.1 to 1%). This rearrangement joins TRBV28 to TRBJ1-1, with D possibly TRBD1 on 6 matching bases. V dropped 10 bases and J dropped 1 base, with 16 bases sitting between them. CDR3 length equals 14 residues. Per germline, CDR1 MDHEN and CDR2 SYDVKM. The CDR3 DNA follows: TGTGCCACCTTTCCGACAGGCTCGAACACTGAAGCTTTCTTT. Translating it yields CATFPTGSNTEAFF.

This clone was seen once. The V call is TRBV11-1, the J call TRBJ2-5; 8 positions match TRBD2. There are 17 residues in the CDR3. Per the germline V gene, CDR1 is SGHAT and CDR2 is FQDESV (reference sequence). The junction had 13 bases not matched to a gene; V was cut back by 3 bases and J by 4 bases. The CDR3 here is CASSFWVSGGAGETQYF. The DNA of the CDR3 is TGTGCCAGCAGCTTCTGGGTTTCCGGGGGGGCCGGAGAGACCCAGTACTTC.

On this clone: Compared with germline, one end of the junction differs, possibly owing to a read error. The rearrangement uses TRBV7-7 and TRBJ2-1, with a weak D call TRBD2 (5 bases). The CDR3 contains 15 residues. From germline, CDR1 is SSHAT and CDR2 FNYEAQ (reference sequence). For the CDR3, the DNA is TGTGCTAGCAGCTTAGCGCAGAGCTCCTACAATGAGCAGTTCTTC. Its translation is CASSLAQSSYNEQFF.

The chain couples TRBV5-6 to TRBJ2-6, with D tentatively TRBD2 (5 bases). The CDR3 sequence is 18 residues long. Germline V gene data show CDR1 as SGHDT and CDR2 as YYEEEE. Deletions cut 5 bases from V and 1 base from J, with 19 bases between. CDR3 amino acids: CASSSLGSSLSGANVLTF. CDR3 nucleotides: TGTGCCAGCAGTTCGCTTGGGAGCAGCCTGTCTGGGGCCAACGTCCTGACTTTC. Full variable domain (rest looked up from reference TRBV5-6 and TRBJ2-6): DAGVTQSPTHLIKTRGQQVTLRCSPKSGHDTVSWYQQALGQGPQFIFQYYEEEERQRGNFPDRFSGHQFPNYSSELNVNALLLGDSALYLCASSSLGSSLSGANVLTFGAGSRLTVL.

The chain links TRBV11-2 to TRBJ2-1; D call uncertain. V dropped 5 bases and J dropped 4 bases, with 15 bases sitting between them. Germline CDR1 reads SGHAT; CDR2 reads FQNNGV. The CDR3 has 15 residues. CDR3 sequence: CASSPRGDPYNEQFF. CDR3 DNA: TGTGCCAGCAGCCCGAGAGGCGATCCTTACAATGAGCAGTTCTTC.

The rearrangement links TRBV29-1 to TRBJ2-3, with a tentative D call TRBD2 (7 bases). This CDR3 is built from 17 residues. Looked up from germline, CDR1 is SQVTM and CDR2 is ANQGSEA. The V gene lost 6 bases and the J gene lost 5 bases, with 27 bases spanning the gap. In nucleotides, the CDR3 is TGCAGCGTCACTCTCTCAAGTGCGGGGGCGCGGGGAGATACGCAGTATTTT. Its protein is CSVTLSSAGARGDTQYF.

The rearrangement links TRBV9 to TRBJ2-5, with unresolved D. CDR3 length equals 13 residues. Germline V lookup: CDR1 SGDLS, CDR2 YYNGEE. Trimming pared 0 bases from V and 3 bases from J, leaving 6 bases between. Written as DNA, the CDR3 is TGTGCCAGCAGCGTAGAGTATGAAGAGACCCAGTACTTC. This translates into CASSVEYEETQYF.

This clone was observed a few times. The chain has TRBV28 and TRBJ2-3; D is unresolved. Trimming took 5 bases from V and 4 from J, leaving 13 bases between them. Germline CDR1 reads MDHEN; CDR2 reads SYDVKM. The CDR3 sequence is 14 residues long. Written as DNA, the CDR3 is TGTGCCAGCAGTGAGGACGTTGAGGCAGATACGCAGTATTTT. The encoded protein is CASSEDVEADTQYF.

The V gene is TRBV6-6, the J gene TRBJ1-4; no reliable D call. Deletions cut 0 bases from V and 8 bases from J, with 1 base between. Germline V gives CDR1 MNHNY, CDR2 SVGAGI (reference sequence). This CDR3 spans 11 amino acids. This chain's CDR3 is CASSYSEKLFF. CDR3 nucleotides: TGTGCCAGCAGTTACTCAGAAAAACTGTTTTTT.

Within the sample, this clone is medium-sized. The CDR3 protein is CASSLRTGADYEQYF. The DNA for the CDR3 is TGTGCCAGCAGTTTAAGGACAGGGGCGGACTACGAGCAGTACTTC. The V and J genes are TRBV28 and TRBJ2-7; TRBD1 agrees at 9 bases. CDR3 size: 15 residues. CDR1 MDHEN and CDR2 SYDVKM come from the germline V gene. Trimming cost V 2 bases and J 3 bases; bases outside gene matches: 5.

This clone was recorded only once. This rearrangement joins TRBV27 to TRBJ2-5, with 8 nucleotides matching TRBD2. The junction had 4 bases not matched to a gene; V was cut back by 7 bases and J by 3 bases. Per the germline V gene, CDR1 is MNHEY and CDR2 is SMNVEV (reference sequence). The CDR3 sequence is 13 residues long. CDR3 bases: TGTGCCAGCAATCGAGCGGGAGAAGAGACCCAGTACTTC. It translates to CASNRAGEETQYF.

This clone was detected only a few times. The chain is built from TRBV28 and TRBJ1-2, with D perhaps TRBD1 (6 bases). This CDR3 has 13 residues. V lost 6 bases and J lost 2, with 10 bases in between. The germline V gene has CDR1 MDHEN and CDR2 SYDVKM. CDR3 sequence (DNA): TGTGCCAGCAGCCCTACAGGGAACTATGGCTACACCTTC. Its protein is CASSPTGNYGYTF.

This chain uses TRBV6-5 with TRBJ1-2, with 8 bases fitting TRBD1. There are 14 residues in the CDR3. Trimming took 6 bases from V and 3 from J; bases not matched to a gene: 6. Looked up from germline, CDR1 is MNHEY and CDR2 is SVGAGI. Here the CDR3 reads CASRSLQGDYGYTF. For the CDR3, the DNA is TGTGCCAGCAGATCCTTACAGGGGGACTATGGCTACACCTTC.

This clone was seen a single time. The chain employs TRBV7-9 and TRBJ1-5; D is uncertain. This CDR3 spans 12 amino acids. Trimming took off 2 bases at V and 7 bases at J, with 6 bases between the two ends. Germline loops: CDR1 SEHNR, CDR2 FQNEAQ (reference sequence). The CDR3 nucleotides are TGTGCCAGCAGCTTATTGGGCCAGCCCCAGCATTTT. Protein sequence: CASSLLGQPQHF.

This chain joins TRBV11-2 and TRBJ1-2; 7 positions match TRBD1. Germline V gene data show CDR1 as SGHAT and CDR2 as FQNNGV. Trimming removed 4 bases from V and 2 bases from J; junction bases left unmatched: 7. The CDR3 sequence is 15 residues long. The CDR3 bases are TGTGCCAGCAGCTCCTTCAGGGGGGGGAACTATGGCTACACCTTC. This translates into CASSSFRGGNYGYTF.

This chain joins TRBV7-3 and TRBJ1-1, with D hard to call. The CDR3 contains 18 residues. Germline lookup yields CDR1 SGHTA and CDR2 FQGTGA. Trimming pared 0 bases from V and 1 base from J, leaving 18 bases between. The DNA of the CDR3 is TGTGCCAGCAGCTTAACCCCTAACAGAGAAAACCAGAACACTGAAGCTTTCTTT. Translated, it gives CASSLTPNRENQNTEAFF.

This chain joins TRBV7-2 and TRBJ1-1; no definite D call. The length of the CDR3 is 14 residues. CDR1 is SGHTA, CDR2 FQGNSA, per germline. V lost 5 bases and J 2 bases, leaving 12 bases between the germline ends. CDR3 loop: CASSLWTANTEAFF. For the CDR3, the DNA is TGTGCCAGCAGCCTGTGGACGGCTAACACTGAAGCTTTCTTT.